These 12 T cell receptor beta chains were all obtained from the same sample, sequenced in a study of CD8 T cells in ankylosing spondylitis. Broader study findings: Within ankylosing spondylitis blood, a TCR beta motif made up of under 10 highly homologous variants appeared to be characteristic.

TCRdb ran MiXCR on the 5' RACE reads and lists one entry per CDR3 protein. This table holds approximately 540,000 distinct CDR3 sequences, over 9.5% found once. No cognate antigen is known for these TCRs. The sample was blood, either unsorted or a sorted T cell fraction (not recorded which). Receptors were obtained from a male donor with ankylosing spondylitis.

This clonotype showed up just a few times. The V gene is TRBV5-1, the J gene TRBJ2-1, with 12 bases aligning to TRBD2. The CDR3 extends over 19 amino acids. Germline values: CDR1 SGHRS, CDR2 YFSETQ. Germline trimming cut 0 bases from V and 1 base from J; bases unmatched to any gene: 8. The CDR3 DNA follows: TGCGCCAGCAGCTTGGAATCCCTAGCGGGAGGGGGGTCCTACAATGAGCAGTTCTTC. It translates to CASSLESLAGGGSYNEQFF.

The chain employs TRBV15 and TRBJ2-7; 8 bases are shared with TRBD2. The CDR3 sequence is 19 residues long. The V gene's germline CDR1 is LNHNV and CDR2 YYDKDF (reference sequence). Unmatched junction bases numbered 13, after V lost 0 bases and J lost 0 bases. CDR3 sequence (DNA): TGTGCCACCAGCAGAGAGAGGGGAGGGATAGCGGGGAGCTCCTACGAGCAGTACTTC. The encoded protein is CATSRERGGIAGSSYEQYF.

The V call is TRBV12-3 or TRBV12-4, the J call TRBJ2-1; 8 bases match TRBD1. The trim removed 5 bases at V and 8 bases at J, leaving 5 bases unmatched. This CDR3 contains 13 residues. For the CDR3, the DNA is TGTGCCAGCAGTCCCGACAGGGGCTATGAGCAGTTCTTC. The encoded protein is CASSPDRGYEQFF.

This clonotype turned up a few times. This chain connects TRBV9 to TRBJ1-4, with D perhaps matching TRBD1 (5 bases). The CDR3 is 15 residues long. The germline V and J ends were trimmed by 0 bases and 10 bases, with 16 bases remaining between them. CDR1 and CDR2 (germline): SGDLS, YYNGEE. CDR3 loop: CASSVAAGQVGKLFF. The DNA of the CDR3 is TGTGCCAGCAGCGTAGCTGCAGGGCAGGTCGGAAAACTGTTTTTT.

The CDR3 region has the DNA TGCGCCAGCAGCCAGGCGAACTCGTCTAGCGGGAGTGTTTGGGAGCAGTACGTC. Translation: CASSQANSSSGSVWEQYV. The chain links TRBV4-1 to TRBJ2-7; 10 nucleotides align to TRBD2. This CDR3 comprises 18 residues. V was pared by 3 bases and J by 7 bases, with 18 bases of the junction left unmatched. Germline assignment: CDR1 MGHRA and CDR2 YSYEKL.

The rearrangement links TRBV14 to TRBJ1-2, with 7 bases lining up with TRBD1. The CDR3 runs 14 residues. Germline V gene lookup returns CDR1 SGHDN and CDR2 FVKESK. The junction had 8 bases not matched to a gene; V was cut back by 4 bases and J by 6 bases. CDR3 sequence reads: CASSPTTGPHGYTF. DNA for the CDR3: TGTGCCAGCAGCCCTACGACAGGGCCCCATGGCTACACCTTC.

This clonotype appeared many times. The rearrangement uses TRBV2 and TRBJ2-2, with D possibly being TRBD1 (5 bases). This CDR3 comprises 14 residues. Trimming removed 6 bases at V and 4 bases at J, with 12 bases between. The germline V gene has CDR1 SNHLY and CDR2 FYNNEI. CDR3 residues: CASRRQQSTGELFF. The CDR3 nucleotides are TGTGCCAGCAGACGACAGCAATCCACCGGGGAGCTGTTTTTT.

The table lists this clonotype with a few counts. The chain has TRBV24-1 and TRBJ2-7, with 9 bases lining up with TRBD1. V was clipped by 3 bases and J by 5 bases; unmatched bases: 7. Germline CDR1 KGHDR, CDR2 SFDVKD. CDR3 length: 15 residues. CDR3 nucleotide sequence: TGTGCCACCAGTGATGGGACAGGGAAACGGGACGAGCAGTACGTC. It is translated as CATSDGTGKRDEQYV.

The J gene is TRBJ1-1, the V gene TRBV19; D ambiguous. The CDR3 consists of 16 residues. Looked up from germline, CDR1 is LNHDA and CDR2 is SQIVND (reference sequence). Trimming stripped 5 bases from V and 2 bases from J, with 18 bases between. As DNA, the CDR3 is TGTGCCAGTAGTGTCTCCGAGCGAGCCCTCAACACTGAAGCTTTCTTT. As protein: CASSVSERALNTEAFF.

This clonotype was detected a few times. V and J are TRBV6-1 and TRBJ2-1; no clear D. Germline V lookup: CDR1 MNHNS, CDR2 SASEGT. V was trimmed by 7 bases and J by 5 bases, leaving 18 bases between them. The CDR3 loop spans 15 amino acids. The CDR3 region has the DNA TGTGCCAGCATCCCCACGGCCCATACGAACAATGAGCAGTTCTTC. It encodes CASIPTAHTNNEQFF.

The chain links TRBV12-3 or TRBV12-4 to TRBJ1-1; D not resolved. The CDR3 length is 14 residues. V shed 2 bases and J shed 2 bases, with 9 bases lying between them. In DNA form, the CDR3 reads TGTGCCAGCAGTTTATGGGCACCTAACACTGAAGCTTTCTTT. Encoded protein: CASSLWAPNTEAFF.

This clonotype was seen more than once but under ten times. The chain combines TRBV14 with TRBJ1-1, with a weak D call TRBD1 (6 bases). The CDR3 has 14 residues. V was trimmed by 6 bases and J by 2 bases, leaving 13 bases between them. The germline V gene has CDR1 SGHDN and CDR2 FVKESK. The CDR3 reads CASRQQGGNTEAFF. CDR3 nucleotides: TGTGCCAGCAGGCAACAGGGAGGTAACACTGAAGCTTTCTTT.